This TCR beta chain originates from a study of CD8 T cells in ankylosing spondylitis. About this clonotype: Its antigen is unknown.

Study-level results: One TCR beta motif, made up of roughly eight highly homologous variants, appeared characteristic of ankylosing spondylitis blood.

MiXCR, run by TCRdb on the 5' RACE reads, gives a single entry per CDR3 protein. The table lists 350,000 or so distinct CDR3 sequences, 14% to 15% of them singletons. There are 18 residues in the CDR3. Trimming removed 4 bases from V and 3 bases from J, with 24 bases in between. This rearrangement joins TRBV12-3 or TRBV12-4 to TRBJ1-2; D might be TRBD1 (5 bases). The source material was blood, either unsorted or a sorted T cell fraction (not recorded which). This TCR was recovered from a male donor with ankylosing spondylitis or in good health (not recorded which). In nucleotides, the CDR3 is TGTGCCAGCAGTTCTTGGCGGTTCAACCTCCTGGGGCACTATGGCTACACCTTC. As protein: CASSSWRFNLLGHYGYTF.